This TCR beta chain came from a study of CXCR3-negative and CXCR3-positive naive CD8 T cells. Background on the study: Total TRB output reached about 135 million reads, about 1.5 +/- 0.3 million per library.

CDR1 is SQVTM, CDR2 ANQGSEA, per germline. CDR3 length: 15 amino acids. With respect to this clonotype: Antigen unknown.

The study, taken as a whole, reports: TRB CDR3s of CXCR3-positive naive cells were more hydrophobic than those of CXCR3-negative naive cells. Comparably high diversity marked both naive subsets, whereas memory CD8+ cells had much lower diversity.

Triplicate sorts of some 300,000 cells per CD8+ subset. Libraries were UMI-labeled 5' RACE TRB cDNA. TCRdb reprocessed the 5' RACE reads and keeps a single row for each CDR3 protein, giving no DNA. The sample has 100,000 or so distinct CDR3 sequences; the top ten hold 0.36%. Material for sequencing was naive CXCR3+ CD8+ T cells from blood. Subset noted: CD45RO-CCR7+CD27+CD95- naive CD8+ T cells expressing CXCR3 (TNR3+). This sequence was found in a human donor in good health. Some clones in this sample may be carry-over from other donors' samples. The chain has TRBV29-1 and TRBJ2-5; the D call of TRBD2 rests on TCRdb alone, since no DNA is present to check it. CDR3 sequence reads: CSVNGAGGPGETQYF.